A selection of T cell receptor beta chains follows, all from one sample in a study of cytomegalovirus exposure and HLA in healthy donors. Only in-frame clones appear in the TCRdb table, and some are missing; sequencing was by immunoSEQ multiplex PCR. Listed are around 30,000 clones; 0.7% to 0.75% falls within the top ten. The sequenced sample consisted of PBMCs. The source is a man under 40 in good health and CMV-seronegative. CDR3s include the opening cysteine and the closing phenylalanine or tryptophan. D genes are given only for firm matches.

>TRBV13|TRBD2|TRBJ2-7
TGTGCCAGCAGCCCCTCTCCTAGCGGGAGCTACGAGCAGTACTTC
CASSPSPSGSYEQYF
>TRBV19|TRBD1|TRBJ1-1
TGTGCCAGTACCCCCCACACATCAGGGGGCACTGAAGCTTTCTTT
CASTPHTSGGTEAFF
>TRBV10-3|TRBD2|TRBJ2-1
TGTGCCATCAGTGAGCGGTCTAGCGGGGACAATGAGCAGTTCTTC
CAISERSSGDNEQFF
>TRBV2|TRBD2|TRBJ2-3
TGTGCCAGCAGTGAAGCGCGGATAGCGGGAGGGCGGACAGATACGCAGTATTTT
CASSEARIAGGRTDTQYF
>TRBV6-5|-|TRBJ2-7
TGTGCCAGCACCTTAAGCCAGGGTGACACCTACGAGCAGTACTTC
CASTLSQGDTYEQYF
>TRBV4-2|TRBD1|TRBJ2-1
TGTGCCAGCAGCCAAGGAGACAGGGACGGAGGTGAGCAGTTCTTC
CASSQGDRDGGEQFF
>TRBV30|-|TRBJ1-2
TGTGCCTGGAGTGTACTGGGGGCGCCCGTCTATGGCTACACCTTC
CAWSVLGAPVYGYTF
>TRBV29-1|-|TRBJ1-1
TGCAGCGTTTCCCCGAGGGACACTGAAGCTTTCTTT
CSVSPRDTEAFF
>TRBV4-1|TRBD1|TRBJ2-3
TGCGCCAGCAACTCAGGGGGTGGCACAGATACGCAGTATTTT
CASNSGGGTDTQYF
>TRBV4-3|TRBD1|TRBJ2-1
TGCGCCAGCAGCCAAGATCACGGGACAGGGTACGAGCAGTTCTTC
CASSQDHGTGYEQFF
>TRBV19|TRBD2|TRBJ2-7
TGTGCCAGTAGTATTGGGGGGGAACGCGCCTACGAGCAGTACTTC
CASSIGGERAYEQYF
>TRBV7-2|TRBD1|TRBJ1-2
TGTGCCAGCAGCCTGACGACAGGGGAATATGGCTACACCTTC
CASSLTTGEYGYTF
>TRBV5-6|-|TRBJ1-1
TGTGCCAGCAGCTGGGTGACAAGATTCACTGAAGCTTTCTTT
CASSWVTRFTEAFF
>TRBV10-3|TRBD2|TRBJ2-3
TGTGCCACCGACGAAGCGGGAGTTTCCACAGATACGCAGTATTTT
CATDEAGVSTDTQYF
>TRBV15|-|TRBJ2-7
TGTGCCACCAGGGGCGCGGGCTCCTACGAGCAGTACTTC
CATRGAGSYEQYF
>TRBV4-3|TRBD2|TRBJ2-3
TGCGCCAGCAGCCAAGCCCTAGCGGGGGGCCCAGATACGCAGTATTTT
CASSQALAGGPDTQYF
>TRBV5-6|-|TRBJ1-1
TGTGCCAGCACCCTTCACGAGACAATCGTAACTGAAGCTTTCTTT
CASTLHETIVTEAFF
>TRBV7-2|TRBD1|TRBJ1-2
TGTGCCAGCAGCCGGGGACAGGGAGCGATCTTTTCGAATGGCTACACCTTC
CASSRGQGAIFSNGYTF
>TRBV5-6|-|TRBJ2-1
TGTGCCAGCTTTCGGTGGAATGAGCAGTTCTTC
CASFRWNEQFF
>TRBV19|-|TRBJ1-6
TGTGCCAGTAGTATAACGGGGGGGCCACCCCTCCACTTT
CASSITGGPPLHF
>TRBV25-1|-|TRBJ1-2
TGTGCCAGCAGTGAAGACCAGGTCTATGGCTACACCTTC
CASSEDQVYGYTF
>TRBV6-1|TRBD2|TRBJ2-1
TGTGCCAGCAGACTCACTAGCGGCTCAAATGAGCAGTTCTTC
CASRLTSGSNEQFF